The subject of this entry is one TCR beta chain. These data belong to a study of blood T cell repertoires in COVID-19. At the level of the study: Nucleic acid was either cDNA or gDNA, and it came from T cells, B-cell-depleted T cells, or PBMCs.

The CDR3 loop spans 15 amino acids. J gave up 6 bases and V 7 bases, and 14 bases lay outside the gene matches. CDR1 and CDR2 from the germline V gene are MNHEY and SVGAGI. Authors' analysis steps: Reference gene primer amplification gave nucleated cell count estimates. Assay used: immunoSEQ multiplex PCR; TCRdb lists only in-frame clones, some missing. D and trimming were read from the DNA, whereas the V and J calls and clone size are those reported in that table. The sample contains 45,000 to 60,000 clones, roughly 83% of which appear only once. The chain combines TRBV6-5 with TRBJ1-1, with 7 bases aligning to TRBD1. This receptor was identified in a man aged 45-65 years with acute or convalescent COVID-19. Source material: peripheral blood. Here the CDR3 reads CASKAHIGGIAEAFF. The CDR3 DNA reads as TGTGCCAGCAAAGCCCATATAGGGGGCATCGCTGAAGCTTTCTTT.